These T cell receptor beta chains were read from a single sample in a study of shared clonotypes between healthy human individuals. Assay: immunoSEQ multiplex PCR; the TCRdb copy retains only in-frame clones and omits some. The repertoire consists of roughly 2,500,000 clones, with under 95% occurring once and the leading ten covering 0.36%. Sequenced input: naive CD4+ T cells from PBMCs. The receptor set was obtained from a man aged 18-30 years in good health. Some clones in this sample may be carry-over from other donors' samples. CDR3s include the opening cysteine and the closing phenylalanine or tryptophan. The D gene is left open where the match is weak. Size values are once, few and many counts, or a class for expanded clones, and some rows have none.

v_call	cdr3_length	clone_size	j_call	d_call	cdr3_aa	cdr3_nt
TRBV4-1	15	.	TRBJ2-1	TRBD2	CASSQDGAGGNEQFF	TGCGCCAGCAGCCAAGATGGAGCGGGGGGCAATGAGCAGTTCTTC
TRBV30	15	.	TRBJ1-5	.	CAWSAIRGSNQPQHF	TGTGCCTGGAGTGCTATCAGGGGTAGCAATCAGCCCCAGCATTTT
TRBV28	12	.	TRBJ2-7	.	CASSLGGDEQYF	TGTGCCAGCAGTTTGGGCGGGGACGAGCAGTACTTC
TRBV28	13	.	TRBJ2-7	.	CASSLWMGYEQYF	TGTGCCAGCAGTTTATGGATGGGGTACGAGCAGTACTTC
TRBV7-9	17	.	TRBJ2-1	.	CASSGVSETYQYNEQFF	TGTGCCAGCAGCGGCGTTTCAGAAACCTATCAATACAATGAGCAGTTCTTC
TRBV5-1	15	once	TRBJ2-2	.	CASSLGTAFTGELFF	TGCGCCAGCAGCTTGGGGACAGCGTTCACCGGGGAGCTGTTTTTT
TRBV11-2	14	once	TRBJ1-2	.	CASSLDRANYGYTF	TGTGCCAGCAGCTTAGACCGCGCTAACTATGGCTACACCTTC
TRBV29-1	11	.	TRBJ2-1	.	CSVQGSEEQFF	TGCAGCGTTCAGGGCTCCGAGGAGCAGTTCTTC
TRBV18	14	.	TRBJ1-5	.	CASSAGTANQPQHF	TGTGCCAGCTCAGCCGGGACGGCGAATCAGCCCCAGCATTTT
TRBV7-9	15	.	TRBJ2-7	.	CASTRSGGGGDEQYF	TGTGCCAGCACCCGATCGGGCGGAGGGGGGGACGAGCAGTACTTC
TRBV5-1	15	few	TRBJ1-1	.	CASSLAPEGGTEAFF	TGCGCCAGCAGCTTGGCCCCTGAAGGGGGCACTGAAGCTTTCTTT
TRBV28	16	once	TRBJ2-3	TRBD2	CASSSVAGGPTDTQYF	TGTGCCAGCAGTTCGGTGGCGGGAGGCCCCACAGATACGCAGTATTTT
TRBV4-1	16	.	TRBJ2-2	.	CASSQDFRLHTGELFF	TGCGCCAGCAGCCAAGATTTCCGGCTCCACACCGGGGAGCTGTTTTTT
TRBV7-9	14	.	TRBJ1-2	.	CASSFPAANYGYTF	TGTGCCAGCAGCTTCCCCGCGGCTAACTATGGCTACACCTTC
TRBV27	13	.	TRBJ2-5	.	CASGLRAGETQYF	TGTGCCAGCGGTTTAAGGGCGGGAGAGACCCAGTACTTC
TRBV21-1	14	.	TRBJ1-5	.	CASEKTGSHQPQHF	TGTGCCAGCGAAAAGACAGGGAGCCATCAGCCCCAGCATTTT
TRBV4-1	14	.	TRBJ1-2	TRBD1	CASSPAGQGSGYTF	TGCGCCAGCAGCCCCGCGGGACAGGGGAGTGGCTACACCTTC
TRBV7-8	14	.	TRBJ2-1	.	CASRPRGSGDRKFF	TGTGCCAGCAGACCTCGGGGGAGTGGGGATCGGAAGTTCTTC
TRBV9	15	once	TRBJ1-5	.	CASSVDAGVNQPQHF	TGTGCCAGCAGCGTAGACGCAGGGGTCAATCAGCCCCAGCATTTT
TRBV28	15	.	TRBJ1-3	TRBD1	CASSGDSYSGNTIYF	TGTGCCAGCAGTGGGGACAGCTACTCTGGAAACACCATATATTTT
TRBV9	14	.	TRBJ2-6	.	CASSVLSGANVLTF	TGTGCCAGCAGCGTTCTCTCTGGGGCCAACGTCCTGACTTTC
TRBV28	14	.	TRBJ2-5	.	CASSLGEGEETQYF	TGTGCCAGCAGTTTAGGAGAGGGCGAGGAGACCCAGTACTTC
TRBV18	15	.	TRBJ1-5	.	CASSPPTTSNQPQHF	TGTGCCAGCTCACCACCGACCACAAGTAATCAGCCCCAGCATTTT
TRBV28	13	.	TRBJ2-7	.	CASSQTPAYEQYF	TGTGCCAGCAGTCAGACACCGGCCTACGAGCAGTACTTC
TRBV9	15	.	TRBJ2-3	.	CASSVGAGPTDTQYF	TGTGCCAGCAGCGTAGGGGCGGGACCCACAGATACGCAGTATTTT
TRBV7-6	16	.	TRBJ2-5	TRBD1	CASSPGTGGSQETQYF	TGTGCCAGCAGCCCTGGGACAGGCGGTTCTCAAGAGACCCAGTACTTC
TRBV28	15	.	TRBJ2-7	.	CASSSRGSTPYEQYF	TGTGCCAGCAGCTCCAGGGGTAGCACCCCCTACGAGCAGTACTTC
TRBV7-2	17	.	TRBJ2-7	.	CASSAPNSGTGGYEQYF	TGTGCCAGCAGCGCCCCAAACTCCGGGACTGGGGGCTACGAGCAGTACTTC
TRBV5-1	14	.	TRBJ2-2	.	CASSLERGTGELFF	TGCGCCAGCAGCTTGGAGAGGGGGACCGGGGAGCTGTTTTTT
TRBV29-1	13	.	TRBJ2-7	.	CSVAPLATYEQYF	TGCAGCGTTGCTCCGCTAGCAACCTACGAGCAGTACTTC
TRBV2	15	.	TRBJ1-5	.	CASSNTRGVAQPQHF	TGTGCCAGCAGCAATACCAGAGGGGTAGCTCAGCCCCAGCATTTT
TRBV2	16	.	TRBJ2-3	.	CASDPLGLKSTDTQYF	TGTGCCAGCGACCCTTTAGGACTAAAAAGCACAGATACGCAGTATTTT
TRBV2	15	.	TRBJ2-7	TRBD1	CASSGPRGLSYEQYF	TGTGCCAGCAGTGGACCCAGGGGGCTTTCCTACGAGCAGTACTTC
TRBV7-9	13	.	TRBJ1-4	.	CASASQGGEKLFF	TGTGCCAGCGCGTCACAGGGAGGTGAAAAACTGTTTTTT
TRBV7-9	17	.	TRBJ2-4	TRBD2	CASSLGGGEGAKNIQYF	TGTGCCAGCAGCTTAGGCGGAGGGGAGGGGGCCAAAAACATTCAGTACTTC
TRBV28	14	once	TRBJ2-2	.	CASVGPGSTGELFF	TGCGCCAGCGTTGGTCCGGGAAGCACCGGGGAGCTGTTTTTT
TRBV9	18	.	TRBJ2-3	TRBD2	CASSVAPIREGRIDTQYF	TGTGCCAGCAGCGTAGCCCCCATTCGGGAGGGCCGGATAGATACGCAGTATTTT